The rows below give T cell receptor beta chains drawn from one sample of a study of cytomegalovirus exposure and HLA in healthy donors. Sequenced by immunoSEQ multiplex PCR; TCRdb stores in-frame clones only, minus some. The sample includes 140,000 to 150,000 clones, roughly 9.7% seen only once; the top ten take 1.8%. The sequenced material came from PBMCs. Receptors were obtained from a man in his forties or fifties in good health and CMV-seronegative. CDR3s include the opening cysteine and the closing phenylalanine or tryptophan. The D gene is left open where the match is weak. A clone size is listed for some rows: how often the clone was seen (once, few, many), or a class if it is expanded.

.	.	TRBV15	TRBJ2-2	TGTGCCACCAGCAGAGAGTACGGACAGAACACCGGGGAGCTGTTTTTT	CATSREYGQNTGELFF
.	few	TRBV6-5	TRBJ1-2	TGTGCCAGCATAAAACAGGGAATCGACTATGGCTACACCTTC	CASIKQGIDYGYTF
TRBD2	.	TRBV5-6	TRBJ2-5	TGTGCCAGCAGCTTGGGGGTAGCGGGAGAGGGAGAGACCCAGTACTTC	CASSLGVAGEGETQYF
.	.	TRBV2	TRBJ2-1	TGTGCCAGCAGTGCGGGTAGCCGTCTGTTCTTC	CASSAGSRLFF
.	few	TRBV7-2	TRBJ2-1	TGTGCCAGCAGCTTAGCGCGGGGGCGATACAATGAGCAGTTCTTC	CASSLARGRYNEQFF
.	.	TRBV27	TRBJ1-1	TGTGCCAGCAGTGAACAGGCCCTGAACACTGAAGCTTTCTTT	CASSEQALNTEAFF
.	few	TRBV30	TRBJ2-3	TGTGCCTGGAGTTTAGGCGGGAGCACAGATACGCAGTATTTT	CAWSLGGSTDTQYF
.	few	TRBV6-1	TRBJ2-7	TGTGCCAGCAGTGGGCACAGCGGCTCCTACGAGCAGTACTTC	CASSGHSGSYEQYF
.	.	TRBV25-1	TRBJ2-1	TGTGCCAGCAGTTCCGACTCTTACAATGAGCAGTTCTTC	CASSSDSYNEQFF
.	.	TRBV19	TRBJ1-1	TGTGCCAGTAACCCCCAGGTAAACACTGAAGCTTTCTTT	CASNPQVNTEAFF